This TCR beta chain is drawn from a study of CD8 T cells in ankylosing spondylitis. Study findings and constraints: In peripheral blood, disease-linked CD8+ clones occurred at relatively low frequencies. Seemingly characteristic of ankylosing spondylitis blood was a TCR beta motif consisting of about 8 highly homologous variants.

TCRdb processed the 5' RACE reads anew with MiXCR; each CDR3 protein has one entry. Of 700,000 to 1,000,000 distinct CDR3 sequences in the sample, about an eighth were seen once. The J segment lost 5 bases and the V segment lost 4 bases, leaving 8 bases of the junction unmatched. Germline V gene data show CDR1 as SGHKS and CDR2 as YYEKEE (reference sequence). The CDR3 covers 15 residues. As for this clonotype: Its antigen is unidentified.

Sequencing used blood, either unsorted or a sorted T cell fraction (not recorded which). V gene TRBV5-5 combines with J gene TRBJ2-7; 11 bases align to TRBD1. This TCR was recovered from a male donor with ankylosing spondylitis. Here the CDR3 DNA reads TGTGCCAGCAGCAGGTGGGACAGGGGGTTCGACGAGCAGTACTTC. Translation gives CASSRWDRGFDEQYF. The full variable domain, completed using reference TRBV5-5 and TRBJ2-7, is DAGVTQSPTHLIKTRGQQVTLRCSPISGHKSVSWYQQVLGQGPQFIFQYYEKEERGRGNFPDRFSARQFPNYSSELNVNALLLGDSALYLCASSRWDRGFDEQYFGPGTRLTVT.